Listed below are T cell receptor beta chains from one sample, sequenced in a study of blood T cells in healthy people across ages. TCRdb redid the calling of the 5' RACE reads with MiXCR, one entry per CDR3 protein. The table records roughly 1 million distinct CDR3 sequences, almost 25% of them present only once. The sample was also linked to a second study, of T cells of mothers and their children.

The sequencing sample was made of blood. The receptor set was obtained from a girl between 2 and 10 years old in good health. CDR3s include the opening cysteine and the closing phenylalanine or tryptophan. Fields, in order: D gene, V gene, clone size, J gene, CDR3 DNA, CDR3 protein. A D gene is named only where the DNA matches it firmly. Where a row states a size, it is once, few, many or the class of an expanded clone; other rows omit it.

TRBD2	TRBV5-1	few	TRBJ2-1	TGCGCCAGCAGCTTATTGACTAGCGGAGCCTACAATGAGCAGTTCTTC	CASSLLTSGAYNEQFF
TRBD1	TRBV20-1	.	TRBJ1-1	TGCAGTGCTAGGGCCCAACAGGGGCCTTACACTGAAGCTTTCTTT	CSARAQQGPYTEAFF
.	TRBV28	few	TRBJ1-6	TGTGCCAGCAGCCCATGGTGGGCCGAGTATAATTCACCCCTCCACTTT	CASSPWWAEYNSPLHF
.	TRBV5-1	few	TRBJ2-1	TGCGCCAGCAGCTTAGAGGAGCGGAACTACAATGAGCAGTTCTTC	CASSLEERNYNEQFF
.	TRBV20-1	few	TRBJ1-1	TGCAGTGCTAGCTACACTGAAGCTTTCTTT	CSASYTEAFF
.	TRBV10-3	few	TRBJ2-7	TGTGCCATCAGACAGGCGAACGAGCAGTACTTC	CAIRQANEQYF
.	TRBV12-3/TRBV12-4	many	TRBJ2-1	TGTGCCAGCAGTTTTGGGGTCGGGAATGAGCAGTTCTTC	CASSFGVGNEQFF
.	TRBV12-3/TRBV12-4	.	TRBJ2-3	TGTGCCAGCAGTCGTGGACCCAGCACAGATGCGCAGTATTTT	CASSRGPSTDAQYF
TRBD2	TRBV4-1	.	TRBJ2-7	TGCGCCAGCAGCCAAGATCCTGGTAGCGGGGAATACGAGCAGTACTTC	CASSQDPGSGEYEQYF
.	TRBV7-9	few	TRBJ2-4	TGTGCCAGCAGCCACCTACGCGAAGCCAAAAACATTCAGTACTTC	CASSHLREAKNIQYF
.	TRBV5-1	.	TRBJ2-1	TGCGCCAGCAGCTCCCAGGGGGGCGGGATCTACAATGAGCAGTTCTTC	CASSSQGGGIYNEQFF
.	TRBV5-1	.	TRBJ2-3	TGCGCCAGCAGCTTGGAAGGTCGGGGTGATACGCAGTATTTT	CASSLEGRGDTQYF
TRBD2	TRBV5-1	few	TRBJ2-5	TGCGCCAGCAGCTTGGCCGGGACTAGCGGGTTTTTACAAGAGACCCAGTACTTC	CASSLAGTSGFLQETQYF
.	TRBV6-6	few	TRBJ2-3	TGTGCCAGCAGTTACTCCGAGGGAGTGCCAGATACGCAGTATTTT	CASSYSEGVPDTQYF
.	TRBV28	few	TRBJ1-5	TGTGCCAGCAGTTTTGGGGGCACAGGTCAGCCCCAGCATTTT	CASSFGGTGQPQHF
.	TRBV5-1	few	TRBJ2-7	TGCGCCAGCAGCTTGCACGGCTCCTTCGGATACGAGCAGTACTTC	CASSLHGSFGYEQYF
TRBD1	TRBV20-1	once	TRBJ1-6	TGCAGTGCGCTAAGACAGGGAGATTCACCCCTCCACTTT	CSALRQGDSPLHF
.	TRBV4-3	few	TRBJ1-3	TGCGCCAGCAGCCAAGTCCGGATCTTAGCAGCTGGAAACACCATATATTTT	CASSQVRILAAGNTIYF
TRBD1	TRBV6-2/TRBV6-3	.	TRBJ2-1	TGTGCCAGCAGCCCTCCCGGACAGGGGGCAAATGAGCAGTTCTTC	CASSPPGQGANEQFF
TRBD2	TRBV29-1	few	TRBJ2-7	TGCAGCCATAAGGGGAGGGGCTGCGTCTACGAGCAGTACTTC	CSHKGRGCVYEQYF
.	TRBV28	few	TRBJ2-1	TGTGCCAGCAGTTTAGGGGTCTGGTCCTACAATGAGCAGTTCTTC	CASSLGVWSYNEQFF
.	TRBV4-1	.	TRBJ2-3	TGCGCCAGCAGCCAAGATCGAAGCACCACAGATACGCAGTATTTT	CASSQDRSTTDTQYF
.	TRBV5-6	.	TRBJ2-5	TGTGCCAGCAGCTCCTGGAGCTGGAACCGGGAACAAGAGACCCAGTACTTC	CASSSWSWNREQETQYF
TRBD2	TRBV9	.	TRBJ2-1	TGTGCCAGCAGCGTAGGGGGTGCGGGGGGGTCCTACAATGAGCAGTTCTTC	CASSVGGAGGSYNEQFF
TRBD2	TRBV6-1	few	TRBJ2-1	TGTGCCAGCAGTCGGCGGGGGACTAGCGGGGCCAATGAGCAGTTCTTC	CASSRRGTSGANEQFF
.	TRBV19	.	TRBJ2-7	TGTGCCAGTAGTATAACTGGATCTCTTTCCTACGAGCAGTACTTC	CASSITGSLSYEQYF
.	TRBV7-9	.	TRBJ2-7	TGTGCCAGCAGCTCGGGGGCTGAGGGATACGAGCAGTACTTC	CASSSGAEGYEQYF
TRBD1	TRBV7-2	.	TRBJ2-7	TGTGCCAGCAGCTCGAACAGGGGGCGAGGTAACGAGCAGTACTTC	CASSSNRGRGNEQYF
.	TRBV24-1	.	TRBJ2-5	TGTGCCACCAGTGACCCGAAGGATGTCCAAGAGACCCAGTACTTC	CATSDPKDVQETQYF
.	TRBV5-1	few	TRBJ2-7	TGCGCCAGCAGGGAGCTGGGCTACGAGCAGTACTTC	CASRELGYEQYF
TRBD2	TRBV7-9	.	TRBJ2-5	TGTGCCAGCAGCTTGCCCCGGAGCGGGGTAGAGACCCAGTACTTC	CASSLPRSGVETQYF
TRBD1	TRBV20-1	.	TRBJ1-5	TGCAGTGCCTGGGACAGGAATCAGCCCCAGCATTTT	CSAWDRNQPQHF
TRBD2	TRBV7-9	few	TRBJ2-3	TGTGCCCTCTCGTTGATGCTGCGGGAGGGCCCAGATACGCAGTATTTT	CALSLMLREGPDTQYF
TRBD2	TRBV6-1	.	TRBJ2-5	TGTGCCAGCAGTGAAAGGCAGGGGAGTGGTAGCGGGAGATCGGAGACCCAGTACTTC	CASSERQGSGSGRSETQYF
TRBD1	TRBV5-1	.	TRBJ1-5	TGCGCCAGCAGCGTGGACAGGGATCAGCCCCAGCATTTT	CASSVDRDQPQHF
TRBD2	TRBV9	few	TRBJ2-2	TGTGCCAGTCACAGCGGGAGTAATACCGGGGAGCTGTTTTTT	CASHSGSNTGELFF
TRBD1	TRBV6-2/TRBV6-3	few	TRBJ2-6	TGTGCCAGCAGCGACAGGACAGGGGGTCCCCTATCTGGGGCCAACGTCCTGACTTTC	CASSDRTGGPLSGANVLTF
.	TRBV21-1	.	TRBJ1-2	TGTGCCAGCAGCGACCCCGACAGGCCTAACTATGGCTACACCTTC	CASSDPDRPNYGYTF
.	TRBV7-8	few	TRBJ1-4	TGTGCCAGCAGCTTAGTCCCGGGGTTTAATGAAAAACTGTTTTTT	CASSLVPGFNEKLFF
TRBD2	TRBV2	.	TRBJ2-1	TGTGCCAGCAGTGAATGGACTAGCGGGAGAGGAACTGAGCAGTTCTTC	CASSEWTSGRGTEQFF
TRBD2	TRBV29-1	once	TRBJ2-1	TGCAGCGCCGCCGGGGGGGCGGCAGGGTTCGATGAGCAGTTCTTC	CSAAGGAAGFDEQFF
.	TRBV28	.	TRBJ2-2	TGTGCCACAGAGGGGGATCCGAACACCGGGGAGCTGTTTTTT	CATEGDPNTGELFF
.	TRBV25-1	.	TRBJ2-1	TGTGCCAGCAGTCCTCCTCCGCCGTACAATGAGCAGTTCTTC	CASSPPPPYNEQFF
TRBD1	TRBV27	.	TRBJ2-7	TGTGCCAGCAGCCTAAGAATGACAGGGGAGGACGAGCAGTACTTC	CASSLRMTGEDEQYF
TRBD2	TRBV6-1	few	TRBJ2-7	TGTGCCAGCAGACCCAGCGGGAGCTTCTACGAGCAGTACTTC	CASRPSGSFYEQYF
.	TRBV5-1	many	TRBJ2-7	TGCGCCAGCAGCTTGGACCGAGACAGCTACGAGCAGTACTTC	CASSLDRDSYEQYF
.	TRBV29-1	many	TRBJ2-5	TGCAGCGTTGAATCCAGGGGCGGAGAGACCCAGTACTTC	CSVESRGGETQYF
.	TRBV13	.	TRBJ2-7	TGTGCCAGCAGCATGAAATACGAGCAGTACTTC	CASSMKYEQYF
.	TRBV6-1	few	TRBJ2-1	TGTGCCAGCAGTTGGACTGGGGGGAATGAGCAGTTCTTC	CASSWTGGNEQFF
.	TRBV4-3	many	TRBJ2-5	TGCGCCAGCAGCCAAGATAGTAGAGAGACCCAGTACTTC	CASSQDSRETQYF
.	TRBV7-9	.	TRBJ2-5	TGTGCCAGCAGCGGGGATGGAGAGACCCAGTACTTC	CASSGDGETQYF
TRBD1	TRBV7-7	.	TRBJ2-1	TGTGCTAGCAGCGACCTACAGGGGAGCTCCTACAATGAGCAGTTCTTC	CASSDLQGSSYNEQFF
TRBD2	TRBV2	.	TRBJ2-5	TGTGCCAGTTCCCAACTAGCGGGGATCCCAGGGACCCAGTACTTC	CASSQLAGIPGTQYF
TRBD2	TRBV4-1	.	TRBJ2-1	TGCGCCAGCAGCCAGTTACTCAGGGGGACTAGCGGGAGTCGATCCTACAATGAGCAGTTCTTC	CASSQLLRGTSGSRSYNEQFF
.	TRBV4-3	few	TRBJ2-3	TGCGCCAGCAGCCCCGGTGCCTCAGATACGCAGTATTTT	CASSPGASDTQYF
.	TRBV24-1	.	TRBJ2-5	TGTGCCACCAGCCAGCCGGGGCGAGAGACCCAGTACTTC	CATSQPGRETQYF
.	TRBV20-1	few	TRBJ2-3	TGCAGTGCTAGTGAGGACAGAGCCGGATATACGCAGTATTTT	CSASEDRAGYTQYF
.	TRBV12-3/TRBV12-4	.	TRBJ1-2	TGTGCCAGCAGTTCGGGGGGGCCGGGTGGCTACACCTTC	CASSSGGPGGYTF
.	TRBV7-2	few	TRBJ2-7	TGTGCCAGCAGATTCTCGTCCCACCTGTACGAGCAGTACTTC	CASRFSSHLYEQYF
.	TRBV20-1	few	TRBJ2-4	TGCAGTGCTACGTGGGACATTGCCAAAAACATTCAGTACTTC	CSATWDIAKNIQYF